The entry below describes one T cell receptor beta chain. Using RNA transcripts as the source, TCR beta CDR3 regions were amplified. The HTBI primer set drove a first-round RT-PCR of the TCR CDR3. In TCRdb, the multiplex PCR reads were re-called with MiXCR into one record per CDR3 protein. The sample lists around 400,000 distinct CDR3 sequences, roughly 15% occurring once. Germline V gene lookup returns CDR1 SNHLY and CDR2 FYNNEI. The germline V and J ends were trimmed by 2 bases and 0 bases, with 23 bases remaining between them. The CDR3 has 20 amino acids. These data belong to a study of T cells in Graves' hyperthyroidism and ophthalmopathy. Study summary: Blood was drawn when the patient was first diagnosed and still untreated.

The chain joins TRBV2 to TRBJ2-1; tentative D call: TRBD2 (7 bases). Sequencing was performed on blood. The TCR was taken from a woman aged 60-75 years with Graves' ophthalmopathy. The CDR3 nucleotides are TGTGCCAGCAGTGAAAGGTGGCTAGCGGATGCGGGGGCCTCCTACAATGAGCAGTTCTTC. Translating it yields CASSERWLADAGASYNEQFF.